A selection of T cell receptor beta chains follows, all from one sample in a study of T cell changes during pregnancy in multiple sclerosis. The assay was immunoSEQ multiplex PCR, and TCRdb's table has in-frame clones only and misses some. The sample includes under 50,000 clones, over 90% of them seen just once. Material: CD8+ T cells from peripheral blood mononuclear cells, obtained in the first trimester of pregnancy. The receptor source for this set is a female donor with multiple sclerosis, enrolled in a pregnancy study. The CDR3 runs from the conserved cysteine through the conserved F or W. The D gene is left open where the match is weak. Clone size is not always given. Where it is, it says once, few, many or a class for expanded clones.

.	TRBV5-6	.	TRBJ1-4	CASSLEAGQEKLFF	TGTGCCAGCAGCTTGGAAGCAGGCCAAGAAAAACTGTTTTTT
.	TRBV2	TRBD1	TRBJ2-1	CASSRGDRGSYNEQFF	TGTGCCAGCAGTCGGGGAGACAGGGGCTCCTACAATGAGCAGTTCTTC
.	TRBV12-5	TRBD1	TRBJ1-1	CASGSPEDRDWNTEAFF	TGTGCTAGTGGTTCTCCCGAGGACAGGGATTGGAACACTGAAGCTTTCTTT
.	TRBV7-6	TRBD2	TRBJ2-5	CASSLEGLAVQETQYF	TGTGCCAGCAGCTTAGAAGGGCTAGCGGTCCAAGAGACCCAGTACTTC
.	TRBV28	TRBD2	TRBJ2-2	CASSFRGGLAGLNWELFF	TGTGCCAGCAGTTTCCGGGGGGGGCTAGCGGGCCTTAACTGGGAGCTGTTTTTT
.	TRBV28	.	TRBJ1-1	CATEGSLVWGDTEAFF	TGTGCCACCGAGGGTTCTTTAGTATGGGGGGACACTGAAGCTTTCTTT
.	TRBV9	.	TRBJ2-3	CASSVGSGDATDTQYF	TGTGCCAGCAGCGTAGGTTCAGGGGATGCCACAGATACGCAGTATTTT
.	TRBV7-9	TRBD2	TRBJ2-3	CASSQFWTSVSTDTQYF	TGTGCCAGCAGCCAGTTTTGGACTAGCGTATCCACAGATACGCAGTATTTT
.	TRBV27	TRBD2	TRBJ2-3	CASSLLTSGTTDTQYF	TGTGCCAGCAGTTTACTGACTAGCGGAACCACAGATACGCAGTATTTT
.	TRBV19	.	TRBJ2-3	CACSTYPGDTQYF	TGTGCCTGTTCTACCTACCCGGGAGATACGCAGTATTTT
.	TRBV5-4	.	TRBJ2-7	CASSGNWTSYEQYF	TGTGCCAGCAGCGGCAACTGGACTTCATACGAGCAGTACTTC
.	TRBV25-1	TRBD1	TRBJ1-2	CASSDRLSGGWYGYTF	TGTGCCAGCAGTGACCGTCTGTCAGGGGGATGGTATGGCTACACCTTC
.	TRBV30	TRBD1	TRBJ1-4	CAWRGTGEIEKLFF	TGTGCCTGGAGGGGAACAGGGGAGATTGAAAAACTGTTTTTT
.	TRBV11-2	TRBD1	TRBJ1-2	CASRGTGNYGYTF	TGTGCCAGCAGAGGGACAGGGAACTATGGCTACACCTTC
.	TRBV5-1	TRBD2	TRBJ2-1	CASYVNPASGKVTYNEQFF	TGCGCCAGTTACGTTAACCCCGCTAGCGGGAAGGTAACCTACAATGAGCAGTTCTTC
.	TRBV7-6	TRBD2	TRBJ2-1	CASSLGLAGGPWEVEQFF	TGTGCCAGCAGCTTAGGACTAGCGGGAGGGCCGTGGGAAGTCGAGCAGTTCTTC
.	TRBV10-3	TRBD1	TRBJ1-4	CAISGTGGAGEKLFF	TGTGCCATCAGTGGGACAGGGGGGGCTGGTGAAAAACTGTTTTTT
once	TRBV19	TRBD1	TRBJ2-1	CASRQGHNEQFF	TGTGCCAGCCGACAGGGCCACAATGAGCAGTTCTTC
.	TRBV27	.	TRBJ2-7	CATADSYEQYF	TGTGCCACCGCGGACAGCTACGAGCAGTACTTC
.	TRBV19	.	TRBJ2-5	CASSIYGGYQETQYF	TGTGCCAGTAGTATCTACGGGGGATACCAAGAGACCCAGTACTTC
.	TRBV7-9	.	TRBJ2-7	CASSFALAPYEQYF	TGTGCCAGCAGCTTCGCACTAGCCCCCTACGAGCAGTACTTC
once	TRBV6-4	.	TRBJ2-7	CASRRSYPSSYEQYF	TGTGCCAGCCGCCGTAGTTACCCTAGCTCCTACGAGCAGTACTTC
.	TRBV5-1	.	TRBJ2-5	CASPWGGTPQETQYF	TGCGCCAGCCCCTGGGGCGGGACCCCCCAAGAGACCCAGTACTTC
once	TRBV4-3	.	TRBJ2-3	CASSQTLGGISTDTQYF	TGCGCCAGCAGCCAGACCCTTGGGGGGATTAGCACAGATACGCAGTATTTT
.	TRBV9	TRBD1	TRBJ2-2	CASSATGNPGELFF	TGTGCCAGCAGCGCGACAGGGAATCCCGGGGAGCTGTTTTTT
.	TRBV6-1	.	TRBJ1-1	CASRQGEAFF	TGTGCCAGCAGACAGGGTGAAGCTTTCTTT
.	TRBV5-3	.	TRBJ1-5	CARPAQGRVQQPQHF	TGTGCCAGGCCGGCACAGGGACGGGTTCAACAGCCCCAGCATTTT
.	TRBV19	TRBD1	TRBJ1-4	CASTPMTGGNEKLFF	TGTGCCAGTACTCCAATGACAGGGGGGAATGAAAAACTGTTTTTT
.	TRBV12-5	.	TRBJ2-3	CASGLLFPGLLTDTQYF	TGTGCTAGTGGTTTGCTTTTTCCGGGACTGCTCACAGATACGCAGTATTTT
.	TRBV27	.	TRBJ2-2	CASNPTGTRYTGELFF	TGTGCCAGCAATCCAACGGGGACAAGATACACCGGGGAGCTGTTTTTT
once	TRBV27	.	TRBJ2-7	CASSLTGYEQYF	TGTGCCAGCAGCCTAACAGGGTACGAGCAGTACTTC
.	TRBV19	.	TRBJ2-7	CASSIAGNEQYF	TGTGCCAGTAGTATCGCAGGGAACGAGCAGTACTTC
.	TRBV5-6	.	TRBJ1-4	CASSPLGGEKLFF	TGTGCCAGCAGCCCACTTGGGGGGGAAAAACTGTTTTTT
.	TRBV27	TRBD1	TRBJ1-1	CASSLSGQGAEAFF	TGTGCCAGCAGTTTATCGGGACAGGGCGCTGAAGCTTTCTTT
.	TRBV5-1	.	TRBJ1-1	CASSLSLNTEAFF	TGCGCCAGCAGCCTAAGTTTGAACACTGAAGCTTTCTTT
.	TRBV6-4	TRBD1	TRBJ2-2	CASSTRTGGVAGELFF	TGTGCCAGCAGTACTAGGACAGGGGGCGTCGCCGGGGAGCTGTTTTTT
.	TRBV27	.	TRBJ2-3	CASSFSGHSTDTQYF	TGTGCCAGCAGTTTTTCAGGACATAGCACAGATACGCAGTATTTT